These T cell receptor beta chains were read from a single sample in a study of blood T cell repertoires in COVID-19. Sequenced by immunoSEQ multiplex PCR; TCRdb stores in-frame clones only, minus some. The sample lists hundreds of thousands of clones; around 88% were seen once. The sequenced sample was PBMCs or T cells enriched from blood (not recorded which). The source of these receptors is a woman between 40 and 55 years old who had recovered from COVID-19. Each CDR3 is given with its conserved first and last residue. Fields, in order: D gene, V gene, J gene, CDR3 DNA, CDR3 protein. D genes are given only for firm matches.

D gene: -; V gene: TRBV29-1; J gene: TRBJ2-3; CDR3 DNA: TGCAGCGTTGAGGGCAGTCAGGACACAGATACGCAGTATTTT; CDR3 protein: CSVEGSQDTDTQYF
D gene: -; V gene: TRBV13; J gene: TRBJ2-5; CDR3 DNA: TGTGCCAGCAGCTTATTCAGGGAAGAGACCCAGTACTTC; CDR3 protein: CASSLFREETQYF
D gene: TRBD1; V gene: TRBV2; J gene: TRBJ1-4; CDR3 DNA: TGTGCCAGCAGTGAAGTCGGGACAGCGAATGAAAAACTGTTTTTT; CDR3 protein: CASSEVGTANEKLFF
D gene: TRBD2; V gene: TRBV2; J gene: TRBJ2-2; CDR3 DNA: TGTGCCAGCAGGCTAGCGGATAACACCGGGGAGCTGTTTTTT; CDR3 protein: CASRLADNTGELFF
D gene: -; V gene: TRBV7-2; J gene: TRBJ1-1; CDR3 DNA: TGTGCCAGCAGACGGGACACTGGCTACACTGAAGCTTTCTTT; CDR3 protein: CASRRDTGYTEAFF
D gene: -; V gene: TRBV6-2/TRBV6-3; J gene: TRBJ1-2; CDR3 DNA: TGTGCCAGCAGTTACGGAGGCAGCCGCCGACGCTACACCTTC; CDR3 protein: CASSYGGSRRRYTF
D gene: -; V gene: TRBV19; J gene: TRBJ2-1; CDR3 DNA: TGTGCCAGTGGGGCTGGCACCAGGGGTTCGTACAATGAGCAGTTCTTC; CDR3 protein: CASGAGTRGSYNEQFF
D gene: -; V gene: TRBV21-1; J gene: TRBJ1-1; CDR3 DNA: TGTGCCAGCAGAGAACGGCACAGGGGGTACACTGAAGCTTTCTTT; CDR3 protein: CASRERHRGYTEAFF
D gene: TRBD2; V gene: TRBV27; J gene: TRBJ2-5; CDR3 DNA: TGTGCCAGCAGTGCCGGGACTAGCGGGAGTACAGAGACCCAGTACTTC; CDR3 protein: CASSAGTSGSTETQYF
D gene: -; V gene: TRBV5-1; J gene: TRBJ2-7; CDR3 DNA: TGCGCCAGCAGCTACCAGGGTTGGGGCTACGAGCAGTACTTC; CDR3 protein: CASSYQGWGYEQYF
D gene: -; V gene: TRBV27; J gene: TRBJ1-6; CDR3 DNA: TGTGCCAGCGCCACAAGCGGGGGCTATAATTCACCCCTCCACTTT; CDR3 protein: CASATSGGYNSPLHF